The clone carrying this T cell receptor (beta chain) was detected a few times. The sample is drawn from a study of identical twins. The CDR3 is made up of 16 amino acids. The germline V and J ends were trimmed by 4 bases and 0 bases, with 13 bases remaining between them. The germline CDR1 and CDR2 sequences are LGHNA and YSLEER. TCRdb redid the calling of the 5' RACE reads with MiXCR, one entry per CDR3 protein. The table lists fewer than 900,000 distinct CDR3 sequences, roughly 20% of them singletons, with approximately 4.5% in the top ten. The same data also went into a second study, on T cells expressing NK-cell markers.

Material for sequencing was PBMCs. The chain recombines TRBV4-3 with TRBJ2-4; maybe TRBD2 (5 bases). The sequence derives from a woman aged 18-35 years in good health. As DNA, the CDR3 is TGCGCCAGCAGCCCTAGCTTGATGGAAGCCAAAAACATTCAGTACTTC. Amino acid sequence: CASSPSLMEAKNIQYF.